This T cell receptor (beta chain) was found in a study of T-cell reconstitution after alpha-beta-depleted transplantation in children (dated by TCRdb to about 2016). General notes on the study: The study quantitatively tracked T-cell immune reconstitution after TCRalphabeta/CD19-depleted allogeneic hematopoietic cell transplantation in children using TCR repertoire profiling.

Regarding this clonotype: No antigen is known for it. The sample holds no much larger clone one base away, and base qualities are not on file.

Its CDR3 holds 14 amino acids, cysteine through phenylalanine. This entry keeps only the CDR3 DNA: 42 bases, framed from base 1. From a lookup of the germline V gene, CDR1 and CDR2 are MNHEY and SVGEGT. V and J are truncated by 6 bases and 0 bases respectively, leaving an intervening sequence of 9 bases. Preparation of the library involved PCR. The data were produced on an Illumina HiSeq 2500. TCR library preparation used molecular barcoding, with unique molecular identifiers applied to normalize quantification of the TCRbeta repertoire. TCRdb itself trimmed the public reads at Q25 with fastp, ran MiXCR and retained productive beta chains. Rows are unified per CDR3 protein, each entry keeping the most common DNA and genes. A total of 500,000 or so distinct CDR3 sequences appear in this sample, approximately 32% of them only once. Around 2.3% of the sample goes to the ten largest clones.

This TCR came from a human donor who donated a stem cell graft to a child with aplastic anemia. The rearrangement combines TRBV6-2 or TRBV6-3 with TRBJ2-4; a tentative D match to TRBD2 spans 6 bases. The material was PBMCs from the stem cell graft donor, obtained from the stem cell graft. The CDR3 has the sequence CASRRDLAKNIQYF. The DNA is TGTGCCAGCAGACGGGACTTAGCCAAAAACATTCAGTACTTC.